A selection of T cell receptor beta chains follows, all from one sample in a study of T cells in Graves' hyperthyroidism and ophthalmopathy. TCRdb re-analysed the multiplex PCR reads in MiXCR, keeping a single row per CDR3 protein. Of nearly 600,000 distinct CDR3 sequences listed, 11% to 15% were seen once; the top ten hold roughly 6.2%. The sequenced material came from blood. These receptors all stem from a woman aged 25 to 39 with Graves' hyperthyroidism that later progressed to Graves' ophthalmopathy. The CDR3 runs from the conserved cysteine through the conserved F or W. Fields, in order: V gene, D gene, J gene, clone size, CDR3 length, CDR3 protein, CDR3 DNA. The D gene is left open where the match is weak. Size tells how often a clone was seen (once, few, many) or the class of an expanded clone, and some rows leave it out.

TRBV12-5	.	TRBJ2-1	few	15	CASGLGLGRNNEQFF	TGTGCTAGTGGTTTGGGTCTAGGGCGAAACAATGAGCAGTTCTTC
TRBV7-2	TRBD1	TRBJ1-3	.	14	CASSWGQPGNTIYF	TGTGCCAGCAGCTGGGGACAGCCTGGAAACACCATATATTTT
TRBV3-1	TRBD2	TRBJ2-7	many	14	CATLTGGLSYEQYF	TGTGCCACCCTGACGGGGGGGCTTTCCTACGAGCAGTACTTC
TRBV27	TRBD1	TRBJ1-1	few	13	CASRGGGWAEAFF	TGTGCCAGCCGAGGGGGCGGGTGGGCTGAAGCTTTCTTT
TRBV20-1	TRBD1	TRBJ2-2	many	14	CSAFGQGDTGELFF	TGCAGTGCTTTTGGACAGGGAGACACCGGGGAGCTGTTTTTT
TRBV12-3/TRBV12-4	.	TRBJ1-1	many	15	CASSSPSTRDTEAFF	TGTGCCAGCAGTTCCCCCTCTACGAGAGACACTGAAGCTTTCTTT
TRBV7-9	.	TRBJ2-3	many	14	CASSERQGENTQYF	TGTGCCAGCAGCGAACGGCAGGGCGAGAATACGCAGTATTTT
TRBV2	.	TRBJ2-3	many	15	CASSGGEGWADTQYF	TGTGCCAGCAGCGGGGGCGAAGGATGGGCAGATACGCAGTATTTT
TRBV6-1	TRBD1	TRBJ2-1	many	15	CASSLEAGGLNEQFF	TGTGCCAGCAGCCTCGAGGCAGGGGGCCTAAATGAGCAGTTCTTC
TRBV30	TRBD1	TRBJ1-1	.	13	CAWSRQGNTEAFF	TGTGCCTGGAGCCGACAGGGAAACACTGAAGCTTTCTTT
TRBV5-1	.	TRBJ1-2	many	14	CASSLVTGNYGYTF	TGCGCCAGCAGCTTGGTTACAGGGAACTATGGCTACACCTTC
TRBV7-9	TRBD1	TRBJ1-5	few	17	CASSRGTGVGRNQPQHF	TGTGCCAGCAGTCGAGGGACAGGGGTGGGAAGAAATCAGCCCCAGCATTTT
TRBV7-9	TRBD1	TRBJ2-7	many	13	CASSQTGNYEQYF	TGTGCCAGCAGCCAGACAGGGAACTACGAGCAGTACTTC
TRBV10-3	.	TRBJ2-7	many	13	CAISMGLSYEQYF	TGTGCCATCAGTATGGGGCTCTCCTACGAGCAGTACTTC
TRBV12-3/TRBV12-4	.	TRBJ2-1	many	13	CASSLEQYNEQFF	TGTGCCAGCAGTTTAGAGCAGTACAATGAGCAGTTCTTC
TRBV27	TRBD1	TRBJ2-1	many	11	CASSLGTGQFF	TGTGCCAGCAGCTTAGGGACAGGGCAGTTCTTC
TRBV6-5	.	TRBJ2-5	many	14	CASSYSYREETQYF	TGTGCCAGCAGTTACTCGTACAGGGAAGAGACCCAGTACTTC
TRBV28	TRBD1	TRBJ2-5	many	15	CASNLRTGLGETQYF	TGTGCCAGCAATTTACGGACAGGTCTGGGAGAGACCCAGTACTTC
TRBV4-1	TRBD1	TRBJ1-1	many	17	CASSQTPQGRGLTEAFF	TGCGCCAGCAGCCAAACACCACAGGGGAGGGGGTTGACTGAAGCTTTCTTT
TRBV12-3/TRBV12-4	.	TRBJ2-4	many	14	CASSQQGLRNIQYF	TGTGCCAGCAGTCAACAGGGCTTGCGAAACATTCAGTACTTC
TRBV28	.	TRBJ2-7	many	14	CASSFRQVRNEQYF	TGTGCCAGCAGTTTTCGACAGGTCCGCAACGAGCAGTACTTC
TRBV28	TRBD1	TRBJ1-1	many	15	CASSTGGQGNTEAFF	TGTGCCAGCAGTACTGGCGGACAGGGGAACACTGAAGCTTTCTTT
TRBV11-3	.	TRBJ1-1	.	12	CASSLDWNLAFF	TGTGCCAGCAGCTTAGATTGGAATTTGGCTTTCTTT
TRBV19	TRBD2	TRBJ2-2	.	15	CASSSLAGSSGELFF	TGTGCCAGTAGTTCATTAGCGGGATCGTCCGGGGAGCTGTTTTTT
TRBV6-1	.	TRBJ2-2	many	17	CASKRLSSNQNTGELFF	TGTGCCAGCAAGCGTCTGAGCTCCAACCAGAACACCGGGGAGCTGTTTTTT
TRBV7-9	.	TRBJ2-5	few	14	CASSTGTIKETQYF	TGTGCCAGCAGCACTGGGACAATCAAAGAGACCCAGTACTTC
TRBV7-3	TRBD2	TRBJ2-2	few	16	CASSFWPGEGTGELFF	TGTGCCAGCAGCTTTTGGCCGGGGGAGGGCACCGGGGAGCTGTTTTTT
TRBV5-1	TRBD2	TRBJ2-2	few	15	CASSLAASGSRELFF	TGCGCCAGCAGCTTGGCGGCTAGCGGGAGTCGGGAGCTGTTTTTT
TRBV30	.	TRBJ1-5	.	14	CAWSVGRGNQPQHF	TGTGCCTGGAGTGTGGGTAGGGGCAATCAGCCCCAGCATTTT
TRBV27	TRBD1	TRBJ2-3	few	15	CASSSGQGARDTQYF	TGTGCCAGCAGTTCCGGACAGGGGGCCAGAGATACGCAGTATTTT
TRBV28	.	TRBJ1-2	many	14	CASSLSGIPYGYTF	TGTGCCAGCAGTTTATCCGGAATCCCCTATGGCTACACCTTC
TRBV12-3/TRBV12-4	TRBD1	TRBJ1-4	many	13	CASKEGAREKLFF	TGTGCCAGCAAAGAGGGGGCACGTGAAAAACTGTTTTTT
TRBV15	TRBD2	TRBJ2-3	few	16	CATRWVAAGGADTQYF	TGTGCCACCAGGTGGGTGGCAGCGGGAGGGGCAGATACGCAGTATTTT
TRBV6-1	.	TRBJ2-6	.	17	CASALVRGFSGANVLTF	TGTGCCAGCGCCTTAGTTCGTGGGTTCTCGGGGGCCAACGTCCTGACTTTC
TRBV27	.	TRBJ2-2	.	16	CASSEWDGKNTGELFF	TGTGCCAGCAGTGAGTGGGACGGAAAGAACACCGGGGAACTGTTTTTT
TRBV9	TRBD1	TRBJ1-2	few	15	CASSASTGGGYGYTF	TGTGCCAGCAGCGCAAGTACAGGGGGCGGATATGGCTACACCTTC
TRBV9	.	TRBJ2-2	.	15	CASSVDGLNTGELFF	TGTGCCAGCAGCGTAGATGGACTTAACACCGGGGAGCTGTTTTTT
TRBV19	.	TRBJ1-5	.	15	CASSIAAGEGQPQHF	TGTGCCAGTAGTATAGCTGCAGGGGAGGGACAGCCCCAGCATTTT
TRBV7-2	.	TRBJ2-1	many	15	CASSLRLLVPNEQFF	TGTGCCAGCAGCCTACGATTACTAGTACCCAATGAGCAGTTCTTC
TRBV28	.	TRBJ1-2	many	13	CASKQGLDYGYTF	TGTGCCAGCAAACAGGGTCTCGACTATGGCTACACCTTC
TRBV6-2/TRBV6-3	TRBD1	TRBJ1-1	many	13	CASRRGPNTEAFF	TGTGCCAGCCGCAGGGGGCCGAACACTGAAGCTTTCTTT
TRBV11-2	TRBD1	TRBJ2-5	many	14	CASSFGQAGETQYF	TGTGCCAGCAGCTTCGGACAGGCGGGAGAGACCCAGTACTTC
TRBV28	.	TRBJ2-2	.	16	CASSLPDWGVTGELFF	TGTGCCAGCAGTTTGCCTGATTGGGGGGTCACCGGGGAGCTGTTTTTT
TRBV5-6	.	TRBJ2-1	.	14	CASTLRGGYNEQFF	TGTGCCAGCACCCTGAGGGGCGGCTACAATGAGCAGTTCTTC
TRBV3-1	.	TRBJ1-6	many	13	CASSQGGGAPLHF	TGTGCCAGCAGCCAAGGTGGGGGGGCACCCCTCCACTTT
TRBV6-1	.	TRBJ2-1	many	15	CASSYRVEPYNEQFF	TGTGCCAGCAGTTACCGGGTGGAGCCTTACAATGAGCAGTTCTTC
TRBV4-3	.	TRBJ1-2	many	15	CASSQDKRSHYGYTF	TGCGCCAGCAGCCAAGATAAGCGATCGCACTATGGCTACACCTTC
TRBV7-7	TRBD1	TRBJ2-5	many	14	CASSQGQGRETQYF	TGTGCTAGCAGCCAGGGACAGGGAAGAGAGACCCAGTACTTC
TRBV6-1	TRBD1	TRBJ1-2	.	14	CASSWGQGEYGYTF	TGTGCCAGCAGTTGGGGACAGGGCGAGTATGGCTACACCTTC
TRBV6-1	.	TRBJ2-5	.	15	CASSFSAVGGETQYF	TGTGCCAGCTCTTTCTCTGCGGTCGGGGGAGAGACCCAGTACTTC
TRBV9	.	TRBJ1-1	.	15	CASTNPGEGRTEAFF	TGTGCCAGCACTAACCCCGGAGAGGGAAGAACTGAAGCTTTCTTT
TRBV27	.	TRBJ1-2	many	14	CASSYEAGRKGYTF	TGTGCCAGCAGTTACGAGGCGGGTAGGAAAGGCTACACCTTC
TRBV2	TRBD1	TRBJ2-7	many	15	CASSRSRDSPYEQYF	TGTGCCAGCAGCCGAAGCCGGGACAGCCCCTACGAGCAGTACTTC
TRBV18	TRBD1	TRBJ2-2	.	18	CASSPPLGTGFNTGELFF	TGTGCCAGCTCACCACCACTCGGGACAGGGTTCAACACCGGGGAGCTGTTTTTT
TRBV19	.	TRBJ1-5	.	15	CASSINRVSNQPQHF	TGTGCCAGTAGTATAAACAGGGTAAGCAATCAGCCCCAGCATTTT
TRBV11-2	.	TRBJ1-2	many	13	CASSPYRAGGYTF	TGTGCCAGCAGTCCTTACAGGGCCGGTGGCTACACCTTC
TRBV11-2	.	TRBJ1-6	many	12	CASSLEYSPLHF	TGTGCCAGCAGCTTAGAGTATTCACCCCTCCACTTT
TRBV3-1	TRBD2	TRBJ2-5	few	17	CASSQRGASKSGGTQYF	TGTGCCAGCAGCCAAAGGGGAGCGAGCAAGTCGGGAGGGACCCAGTACTTC
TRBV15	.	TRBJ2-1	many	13	CATCPRGHNEQFF	TGTGCCACCTGCCCCCGGGGACACAATGAGCAGTTCTTC
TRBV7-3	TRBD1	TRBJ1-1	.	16	CASRPIGGQVNTEAFF	TGTGCCAGCAGACCAATAGGGGGACAGGTGAACACTGAAGCTTTCTTT